Following are 3 T cell receptor beta chains from one sample sequenced in a study of circulating CD8 cells and anti-PD-1 response in melanoma. From live CD3+CD8+TCRalphabeta+ cells, four PD-1 and/or TIGIT subsets were sorted. The QIAseq Immune Repertoire TCR panel built the libraries from roughly 15 ng of total RNA. TCRdb re-called the reads through MiXCR, storing one row per CDR3 protein. The repertoire includes several hundred distinct CDR3 sequences, 7% to 9% of them detected once, and about 16% sits in the top ten. This sample comprised CD8+ T cells from PBMCs, obtained at baseline or after one month of anti-PD-1 therapy (not recorded which). Receptors were obtained from a human donor with melanoma.

Within the sample, this clonotype is large. This chain connects TRBV7-2 to TRBJ1-4; 7 bases line up with TRBD1. This CDR3 spans 16 amino acids. From germline, CDR1 is SGHTA and CDR2 FQGNSA. J was trimmed by 0 bases and V by 5 bases; bases with no gene match: 6. The CDR3 spells CASSERQGSTNEKLFF. CDR3 nucleotide sequence: TGTGCCAGCAGCGAAAGACAGGGATCAACTAATGAAAAACTGTTTTTT. The full variable domain, its missing parts supplied by reference TRBV7-2 and TRBJ1-4, is GAGVSQSPSNKVTEKGKDVELRCDPISGHTALYWYRQSLGQGLEFLIYFQGNSAPDKSGLPSDRFSAERTGGSVSTLTIQRTQQEDSAVYLCASSERQGSTNEKLFFGSGTQLSVL.

On this clonotype itself: A read error may account for a junction end that differs from germline. V gene TRBV6-6 combines with J gene TRBJ1-5; D remains ambiguous. Germline V gene sequence: CDR1 MNHNY, CDR2 SVGAGI (reference sequence). There are 13 residues in the CDR3. CDR3 amino acids: CASSPSPAQPQHF. CDR3 in DNA: TGTGCCAGCAGCCCGTCCCCCGCTCAGCCTCAGCATTTT.

This clonotype qualifies as large. At one end, the junction sequence differs from germline, possibly due to a read error. The chain recombines TRBV29-1 with TRBJ2-1; D ambiguous. CDR3 length: 9 amino acids. Germline V gene data show CDR1 as SQVTM and CDR2 as ANQGSEA. CDR3 sequence: CSVEDEDGF. In nucleotides, the CDR3 is TGCAGCGTTGAAGACGAGGACGGCTTC.